Listed here are 9 T cell receptor beta chains from one sample, sequenced in a study of cytomegalovirus exposure and HLA in healthy donors. PCR involved 60 Vbeta and 13 Jbeta primers. Only in-frame clones appear in the TCRdb table, and some are missing; sequencing was by immunoSEQ multiplex PCR. In the table there are over 95,000 clones, around 73% of which are singletons. Sequencing was performed on PBMCs. The receptors here all came from a woman in her 30s in good health and CMV-seropositive.

This sequence joins TRBV5-8 and TRBJ1-1, with 8 bases aligning to TRBD1. Trimming removed 2 bases from V and 5 bases from J; junction bases left unmatched: 8. The CDR3 has 15 residues. Germline V gene data show CDR1 as SGHTS and CDR2 as YDEGEE. CDR3: CASSFQGRGRTEAFF. CDR3 sequence (DNA): TGTGCCAGCAGCTTTCAAGGCAGGGGGCGAACTGAAGCTTTCTTT.

A few counts support this clone. The genes are TRBV19 and TRBJ1-2; possibly TRBD1 for D (5 bases). Trimming cost V 5 bases and J 0 bases, with 10 bases left between them. Germline CDR1 and CDR2: LNHDA and SQIVND (reference sequence). The CDR3 runs 14 residues. The CDR3 loop is CASSVTVSNYGYTF. The CDR3 bases are TGTGCCAGTAGTGTGACAGTTTCTAACTATGGCTACACCTTC. The full variable domain, rest sourced from reference TRBV19 and TRBJ1-2, is DGGITQSPKYLFRKEGQNVTLSCEQNLNHDAMYWYRQDPGQGLRLIYYSQIVNDFQKGDIAEGYSVSREKKESFPLTVTSAQKNPTAFYLCASSVTVSNYGYTFGSGTRLTVV.

The chain joins TRBV19 to TRBJ1-2, with 7 positions matching TRBD1. There are 16 residues in the CDR3. CDR1 is LNHDA and CDR2 is SQIVND in the germline V gene (reference sequence). The V gene end was trimmed by 3 bases and the J gene end by 0 bases; junction bases not matched to a gene: 7. DNA for the CDR3: TGTGCCAGTAGTATCGGACAGGTGCAAGCTAACTATGGCTACACCTTC. Translated: CASSIGQVQANYGYTF.

The chain is built from TRBV18 and TRBJ1-5; TRBD1 matches at 8 bases. V lost 6 bases and J lost 10; bases outside the gene matches: 8. The CDR3 runs 13 residues. The germline gives CDR1 KGHSH, CDR2 LQKENI. This CDR3 is CASSTDRAHPQHF. The CDR3 DNA reads TGTGCCAGCTCCACGGACAGGGCTCACCCCCAGCATTTT.

This clone was counted between two and nine times. The rearrangement uses TRBV6-5 and TRBJ2-7; a possible D gene is TRBD2 (5 bases). CDR1 is MNHEY, CDR2 SVGAGI, per germline. This CDR3 comprises 14 residues. Trimming left V 2 bases short and J 0 bases short, with 8 bases between. In nucleotides, the CDR3 is TGTGCCAGCAGTTACCTCGGGATCTCCTACGAGCAGTACTTC. It is translated as CASSYLGISYEQYF.

The V gene is TRBV28, the J gene TRBJ2-2; a possible D gene is TRBD1 (6 bases). The CDR3 is 14 residues long. V was clipped by 3 bases and J by 6 bases, with 11 bases between them. CDR1 and CDR2 from the germline V gene are MDHEN and SYDVKM. CDR3 DNA sequence: TGTGCCAGCAGTTTCGTCACAGGGCCCGGGGAGCTGTTTTTT. Encoded protein: CASSFVTGPGELFF. Variable domain in full (rest from reference TRBV28 and TRBJ2-2): DVKVTQSSRYLVKRTGEKVFLECVQDMDHENMFWYRQDPGLGLRLIYFSYDVKMKEKGDIPEGYSVSREKKERFSLILESASTNQTSMYLCASSFVTGPGELFFGEGSRLTVL.

V is TRBV27 and J is TRBJ2-5; perhaps TRBD2 as D (6 bases). Looked up from germline, CDR1 is MNHEY and CDR2 is SMNVEV (reference sequence). The CDR3 is 16 amino acids. V was trimmed by 0 bases and J by 3 bases, leaving 14 bases between them. The CDR3 DNA follows: TGTGCCAGCAGTTTATCTTTCTTTGGGAGGAAAGAGACCCAGTACTTC. Protein product: CASSLSFFGRKETQYF.

Worth noting for this clone: The sample carries other DNA sequences with the same CDR3. This rearrangement joins TRBV5-1 to TRBJ1-1; 11 bases match TRBD1. The CDR3 spans 14 residues. Per germline, CDR1 SGHRS and CDR2 YFSETQ. V lost 3 bases and J lost 5; bases outside the gene matches: 3. CDR3 amino acids: CASSWGQGGTEAFF. Here the CDR3 DNA reads TGCGCCAGCAGCTGGGGACAGGGGGGGACTGAAGCTTTCTTT.

This clone has only a few counts. This chain's CDR3 is CASSYGANTEAFF. In nucleotides, the CDR3 is TGTGCCAGCAGTTATGGAGCTAACACTGAAGCTTTCTTT. V gene TRBV2 combines with J gene TRBJ1-1; D remains ambiguous. Trimming took off 5 bases at V and 2 bases at J, with 9 bases between the two ends. The CDR3 sequence is 13 residues long. CDR1 is SNHLY and CDR2 is FYNNEI in the germline V gene.